The 22 T cell receptor beta chains reported below all come from one sample, sequenced in a study of preoperative IRX-2 immunotherapy in early breast cancer. Using immunoSEQ multiplex PCR, the repertoire was profiled, and TCRdb retains in-frame clones only, with some absent. This repertoire shows about 3,600 clones, more than 70% found once; its top ten account for around 5.5%. Treatment defined: preoperative locoregional IRX-2 cytokine immunotherapy. The sample here was tumor tissue, taken before IRX-2 immunotherapy. Receptor source: a human donor with breast cancer.

This sequence joins TRBV6-8 and TRBJ2-5, with D maybe TRBD1 (6 bases). V was shortened by 4 bases and J by 2 bases, with 11 bases between the two germline ends. CDR3 size: 14 residues. CDR1 MNHGY and CDR2 SAAAGT come from the germline V gene. The CDR3 sequence: CASSLQGRQETQYF. DNA of the CDR3: TGTGCCAGCAGTTTACAGGGTCGTCAAGAGACCCAGTACTTC.

CDR3 sequence (DNA): TGTGCCAGCAGTGAAGGACCCGTAAATACGCAGTATTTT. Protein: CASSEGPVNTQYF. The rearrangement uses TRBV6-1 and TRBJ2-3; D not certain. CDR3 length equals 13 residues. The V end was cut by 1 base, the J end by 7 bases, with 9 bases between. Germline CDR1 is MNHNS and CDR2 is SASEGT.

V gene TRBV6-8 combines with J gene TRBJ2-4, with unresolved D. The V end was cut by 2 bases, the J end by 0 bases, with 11 bases between. In germline, CDR1 is MNHGY, CDR2 SAAAGT. The CDR3 contains 16 residues. The CDR3: CASSYPDAVAKNIQYF. The CDR3 DNA is TGTGCCAGCAGTTACCCCGACGCGGTAGCCAAAAACATTCAGTACTTC.

This clone was detected a few times. J is TRBJ2-5 and V is TRBV14; 10 bases are a match to TRBD1. CDR1 and CDR2 (germline): SGHDN, FVKESK. Trimming took 2 bases from V and 5 from J; bases not matched to a gene: 5. This CDR3 comprises 15 residues. In DNA form, the CDR3 reads TGTGCCAGCAGCCAAAGGACAGGGGGTGGTGAGACCCAGTACTTC. It translates to CASSQRTGGGETQYF.

The CDR3 coding sequence is TGTGCCAGCAGCTTAGGGAGTCGTAGTGAAAAACTGTTTTTT. This translates into CASSLGSRSEKLFF. J is TRBJ1-4 and V is TRBV11-3, with no clear D. The CDR3 consists of 14 residues. Trimming removed 1 base from V and 7 bases from J, with 10 bases in between. In germline, CDR1 is SGHNT, CDR2 YENEEA.

V gene TRBV19 combines with J gene TRBJ1-4; possibly TRBD1 for D (5 bases). The CDR3 totals 13 residues. Germline V gene sequence: CDR1 LNHDA, CDR2 SQIVND (reference sequence). V was pared by 8 bases and J by 7 bases, with 14 bases between. The CDR3 DNA reads TGTGCCAGTTCAGCAGGGACGACTGAAAAACTGTTTTTT. Protein sequence: CASSAGTTEKLFF. The variable domain in full, with the rest retrieved from reference TRBV19 and TRBJ1-4, is DGGITQSPKYLFRKEGQNVTLSCEQNLNHDAMYWYRQDPGQGLRLIYYSQIVNDFQKGDIAEGYSVSREKKESFPLTVTSAQKNPTAFYLCASSAGTTEKLFFGSGTQLSVL.

The chain recombines TRBV25-1 with TRBJ2-5; D not resolved. The germline V gene has CDR1 MGHDK and CDR2 SYGVNS. Trimming shortened V by 5 bases and J by 1 base, and 8 bases separated the two germline ends. CDR3 length: 13 residues. CDR3 region: CASSRFGQETQYF. CDR3 bases: TGTGCCAGCAGTAGGTTCGGCCAAGAGACCCAGTACTTC.

The chain uses TRBV19 and TRBJ2-7; tentatively, D is TRBD1 (6 bases). This CDR3 is built from 13 residues. Trimming left V 3 bases short and J 5 bases short, with 11 bases between. Per the germline V gene, CDR1 is LNHDA and CDR2 is SQIVND (reference sequence). The CDR3 DNA is TGTGCCAGTAGTATGCAAACAGGGAACGAGCAGTACTTC. Its protein product is CASSMQTGNEQYF. Full variable domain (remainder filled in from reference TRBV19 and TRBJ2-7): DGGITQSPKYLFRKEGQNVTLSCEQNLNHDAMYWYRQDPGQGLRLIYYSQIVNDFQKGDIAEGYSVSREKKESFPLTVTSAQKNPTAFYLCASSMQTGNEQYFGPGTRLTVT.

The chain uses TRBV6-8 and TRBJ1-3, with 7 nucleotides matching TRBD1. This CDR3 has 14 amino acids. V shed 7 bases, J shed 2 bases, and the junction held 5 bases outside the gene matches. CDR1 is MNHGY and CDR2 is SAAAGT in the germline V gene. CDR3 loop: CASTWTGAGNTIYF. DNA for the CDR3: TGTGCCAGCACCTGGACAGGAGCTGGAAACACCATATATTTT.

This chain joins TRBV6-1 and TRBJ2-1; no clear D. The V gene lost 1 base and the J gene lost 4 bases, with 14 bases spanning the gap. Germline V lookup: CDR1 MNHNS, CDR2 SASEGT. This CDR3 region has 16 residues. The CDR3 DNA sequence: TGTGCCAGCAGTGAAGATGCGCGGAAACAGTACAATGAGCAGTTCTTC. Protein sequence: CASSEDARKQYNEQFF.

The CDR3, as DNA: TGCGCCAGCAGCTTGGGCAGGGCAGCAACTAATGAAAAACTGTTTTTT. Translated, it gives CASSLGRAATNEKLFF. J is TRBJ1-4 and V is TRBV5-1, with D tentatively TRBD1 (5 bases). The CDR3 is made up of 16 amino acids. Germline V gene data show CDR1 as SGHRS and CDR2 as YFSETQ. V dropped 0 bases and J dropped 0 bases, with 9 bases sitting between them. Together with reference TRBV5-1 and TRBJ1-4, the CDR3 gives the full variable domain: KAGVTQTPRYLIKTRGQQVTLSCSPISGHRSVSWYQQTPGQGLQFLFEYFSETQRNKGNFPGRFSGRQFSNSRSEMNVSTLELGDSALYLCASSLGRAATNEKLFFGSGTQLSVL.

Only a few counts were recorded for this clone. The chain has TRBV11-3 and TRBJ1-2, with TRBD1 matching over 9 bases. The ends lost 0 bases at V and 8 bases at J; junction bases unmatched: 10. The CDR3 has 16 residues. The germline CDR1 and CDR2 sequences are SGHNT and YENEEA. CDR3 DNA: TGTGCCAGCAGCTTAGAATTGGAGGACAGGGGAGAGGGCTACACCTTC. This gives the protein CASSLELEDRGEGYTF.

The chain joins TRBV10-3 to TRBJ2-7; unclear D gene. Germline V gives CDR1 ENHRY, CDR2 SYGVKD. V lost 0 bases and J lost 6, with 12 bases in between. CDR3 length: 14 residues. CDR3 nucleotide sequence: TGTGCCATCAGTGAGTCGCAGGATTTGGGCGAGCAGTACTTC. Protein: CAISESQDLGEQYF.

V is TRBV6-8 and J is TRBJ1-2; TRBD1 matches at 7 bases. Germline CDR1 reads MNHGY; CDR2 reads SAAAGT. Trimming at V came to 6 bases and at J to 2 bases, leaving 6 bases not matched to a gene. The CDR3 loop spans 14 amino acids. The CDR3 sequence is CASSLIQGNYGYTF. As DNA, the CDR3 is TGTGCCAGCAGCCTAATACAGGGGAACTATGGCTACACCTTC.

J is TRBJ1-1 and V is TRBV29-1; TRBD1 might be the D (5 bases). The CDR3 runs to 13 residues. From germline, CDR1 is SQVTM and CDR2 ANQGSEA. With 6 bases removed from V and 1 base from J, the gap between germline ends came to 12 bases. CDR3 region: CSVPREGNTEAFF. The CDR3 region has the DNA TGCAGCGTCCCCAGGGAAGGGAACACTGAAGCTTTCTTT.

The chain links TRBV30 to TRBJ2-3; 10 bases agree with TRBD1. The CDR3 is made up of 14 amino acids. The V and J ends lost 5 bases and 3 bases, in that order; junction bases with no gene match: 5. Per the germline V gene, CDR1 is GTSNPN and CDR2 is SVGIG (reference sequence). The CDR3: CAWGTGVGTDTQYF. CDR3 bases: TGTGCCTGGGGGACAGGGGTTGGAACAGATACGCAGTATTTT.

CDR3: CAGSGSRGHTGELFF. The CDR3 nucleotides are TGTGCCGGTTCGGGGTCGCGGGGGCACACCGGGGAGCTGTTTTTT. V and J are TRBV6-8 and TRBJ2-2; a possible D gene is TRBD2 (7 bases). The CDR3 extends over 15 amino acids. Trimming cost V 11 bases and J 3 bases, with 19 bases left between them. Germline values: CDR1 MNHGY, CDR2 SAAAGT.

CDR3 sequence (DNA): TGCGCCAGCAGCCAATACTCTGGAAACACCATATATTTT. It specifies CASSQYSGNTIYF. The chain recombines TRBV4-1 with TRBJ1-3, with D unresolved. V was pared by 2 bases and J by 0 bases, with 2 bases between. Germline CDR1 MGHRA, CDR2 YSYEKL. This CDR3 comprises 13 residues.

This sequence joins TRBV15 and TRBJ2-1; TRBD2 might be the D (6 bases). Germline V gene lookup returns CDR1 LNHNV and CDR2 YYDKDF (reference sequence). The CDR3 is made up of 15 amino acids. V was shortened by 3 bases and J by 13 bases, with 22 bases between the two germline ends. The CDR3 sequence: CATSRPALSGGAQFF. The CDR3 DNA sequence: TGTGCCACCAGCAGGCCGGCACTTAGCGGAGGGGCCCAGTTCTTC.

This clone was detected once. The chain links TRBV6-7 to TRBJ2-1, with a possible D match to TRBD2 (6 bases). TRBV6-7 is sorted into the ORF group, with uncertain function. Trimming removed 4 bases at V and 2 bases at J, with 12 bases between. The CDR3 length is 15 residues. The CDR3 here is CASSLGGNPYNEQFF. CDR3 nucleotide sequence: TGTGCCAGCAGTTTGGGCGGGAACCCCTACAATGAGCAGTTCTTC.

The chain links TRBV6-8 to TRBJ1-1, with 7 bases lining up with TRBD1. Germline V CDR1 and CDR2: MNHGY, SAAAGT. The CDR3 is made up of 13 amino acids. J was trimmed by 7 bases and V by 6 bases; bases with no gene match: 8. Here the CDR3 DNA reads TGTGCCAGCAGCCATGGGACAGCTATTGAAGCTTTCTTT. Translation gives CASSHGTAIEAFF.

This sequence joins TRBV14 and TRBJ2-4; TRBD1 might be the D (6 bases). Trimming removed 4 bases at V and 5 bases at J, with 18 bases between. Germline values: CDR1 SGHDN, CDR2 FVKESK. This CDR3 region has 16 residues. CDR3 in DNA: TGTGCCAGCAGCCTATATACTACAGGGAATCAAAACATTCAGTACTTC. This gives the protein CASSLYTTGNQNIQYF. Full variable domain (outside the CDR3, taken from reference TRBV14 and TRBJ2-4): EAGVTQFPSHSVIEKGQTVTLRCDPISGHDNLYWYRRVMGKEIKFLLHFVKESKQDESGMPNNRFLAERTGGTYSTLKVQPAELEDSGVYFCASSLYTTGNQNIQYFGAGTRLSVL.